The 13 T cell receptor beta chains below were found in one sample sequenced in a study of T cell changes during pregnancy in multiple sclerosis. Produced via immunoSEQ multiplex PCR; TCRdb's table is partial and in-frame only. The table has 95,000 to 100,000 clones, more than 90% seen once. This sample comprised peripheral blood, obtained in the second trimester of pregnancy. The receptors shown here come from a female donor with multiple sclerosis, enrolled in a pregnancy study.

V gene TRBV19 combines with J gene TRBJ2-7; TRBD2 agrees at 7 bases. The CDR3 is 14 residues long. Germline V gene sequence: CDR1 LNHDA, CDR2 SQIVND (reference sequence). V lost 5 bases to trimming and J lost 4 bases; unmatched junction nucleotides: 8. CDR3 region: CASSPYAGEYEQYF. The CDR3 bases are TGTGCCAGTAGTCCGTATGCGGGAGAGTACGAGCAGTACTTC.

The J gene is TRBJ2-1, the V gene TRBV7-2; possible D gene TRBD1, 5 bases. Germline values: CDR1 SGHTA, CDR2 FQGNSA. The CDR3 spans 14 residues. V dropped 3 bases and J dropped 7 bases, with 13 bases sitting between them. In DNA, the CDR3 is TGTGCCAGCAGCTTTGCAATCCCAGGGAATGAGCAGTTCTTC. Protein: CASSFAIPGNEQFF.

This chain connects TRBV7-8 to TRBJ1-5; D possibly corresponds to TRBD1 (5 bases). The CDR3 extends over 14 amino acids. Trimming left V 3 bases short and J 6 bases short, with 12 bases between. Germline V CDR1 and CDR2: SGHVS, FQNEAQ. The DNA for the CDR3 is TGTGCCAGCAGCTTCCAGGGTCGAGGTCAGCCCCAGCATTTT. It translates to CASSFQGRGQPQHF.

This clone was detected only once. This chain links TRBV19 with TRBJ2-1, with 8 bases fitting TRBD2. CDR1 and CDR2 (germline): LNHDA, SQIVND (reference sequence). Trimming at V came to 6 bases and at J to 9 bases, leaving 4 bases not matched to a gene. This CDR3 is built from 12 residues. The CDR3 reads CASRRAGGEQFF. CDR3 nucleotide sequence: TGTGCCAGTAGGCGGGCGGGGGGTGAGCAGTTCTTC.

The chain uses TRBV30 and TRBJ1-5, with D tentatively TRBD1 (5 bases). CDR1 is GTSNPN, CDR2 SVGIG, per germline (reference sequence). This CDR3 has 15 residues. Trimming left V 1 base short and J 3 bases short, with 13 bases between. The CDR3 loop reads CAWSGPDSPNQPQHF. CDR3 nucleotide sequence: TGTGCCTGGAGTGGTCCTGACAGCCCCAATCAGCCCCAGCATTTT. The full variable domain, completed using reference TRBV30 and TRBJ1-5, is SQTIHQWPATLVQPVGSPLSLECTVEGTSNPNLYWYRQAAGRGLQLLFYSVGIGQISSEVPQNLSASRPQDRQFILSSKKLLLSDSGFYLCAWSGPDSPNQPQHFGDGTRLSIL.

The chain combines TRBV28 with TRBJ2-7; 11 bases are shared with TRBD1. Looked up from germline, CDR1 is MDHEN and CDR2 is SYDVKM. The CDR3 contains 17 residues. With V trimmed by 3 bases and J by 6 bases, 13 bases remained unmatched. The CDR3 loop is CASSFLTPGQGESEQYF. The DNA of the CDR3 is TGTGCCAGCAGTTTCCTAACTCCGGGACAGGGGGAGAGCGAGCAGTACTTC.

The chain combines TRBV28 with TRBJ1-5, with 8 bases identical to TRBD1. Trimming cost V 6 bases and J 9 bases; bases outside gene matches: 10. This CDR3 spans 14 amino acids. Germline V gene sequence: CDR1 MDHEN, CDR2 SYDVKM. Here the CDR3 reads CASSQGAVVGPQHF. The CDR3 DNA is TGTGCCAGCAGCCAGGGGGCGGTGGTGGGGCCCCAGCATTTT.

The chain employs TRBV9 and TRBJ2-7; 7 bases map to TRBD1. This CDR3 spans 15 amino acids. V dropped 4 bases and J dropped 5; count of bases not matched to a gene: 12. The germline V gene has CDR1 SGDLS and CDR2 YYNGEE. CDR3 nucleotide sequence: TGTGCCAGCAGCCCCACCGGGACAGTGCGTGACGAGCAGTACTTC. It codes for CASSPTGTVRDEQYF.

The chain recombines TRBV28 with TRBJ2-5, with 12 bases fitting TRBD2. CDR1 and CDR2 from the germline V gene are MDHEN and SYDVKM. The CDR3 extends over 15 amino acids. Trimming cost V 2 bases and J 5 bases; bases outside gene matches: 3. DNA for the CDR3: TGTGCCAGCAGTTTAGAGACTAGCGGGAGTGAGACCCAGTACTTC. The encoded protein is CASSLETSGSETQYF.

The count of this clone is one. The gene calls are TRBV10-3 and TRBJ2-2, with D hard to call. The V end lost 2 bases, the J end lost 5 bases, and 9 bases lay between the germline ends. The CDR3 runs 14 residues. The V gene's germline CDR1 is ENHRY and CDR2 SYGVKD. The CDR3 DNA reads as TGTGCCATCAGTGAGGAGGCTGAAACCGGGGAGCTGTTTTTT. Amino acid sequence: CAISEEAETGELFF.

The CDR3 spells CASSPQGGPGGANVLTF. In nucleotides, the CDR3 is TGTGCCAGCAGCCCCCAAGGGGGCCCCGGTGGGGCCAACGTCCTGACTTTC. The V gene is TRBV7-2, the J gene TRBJ2-6; 7 bases fit TRBD1. The CDR3 is 17 amino acids. V dropped 5 bases and J dropped 3; count of bases not matched to a gene: 10. The V gene's germline CDR1 is SGHTA and CDR2 FQGNSA. Filled out from reference TRBV7-2 and TRBJ2-6, the complete variable domain reads GAGVSQSPSNKVTEKGKDVELRCDPISGHTALYWYRQSLGQGLEFLIYFQGNSAPDKSGLPSDRFSAERTGGSVSTLTIQRTQQEDSAVYLCASSPQGGPGGANVLTFGAGSRLTVL.

V is TRBV11-2 and J is TRBJ2-3; D uncertain. The CDR3 runs to 14 residues. Germline CDR1 SGHAT, CDR2 FQNNGV. V gave up 5 bases and J gave up 0 bases, with 9 bases separating them. The CDR3 DNA sequence: TGTGCCAGCAGCCCGCGGCTGAGCACAGATACGCAGTATTTT. Translated: CASSPRLSTDTQYF.

V usage is TRBV28 and J usage is TRBJ1-4, with D possibly TRBD1 on 5 matching bases. Germline V gene sequence: CDR1 MDHEN, CDR2 SYDVKM. The CDR3 has 12 residues. V was clipped by 7 bases and J by 7 bases, with 10 bases between them. The CDR3 here is CASKTGVEKLFF. In nucleotides, the CDR3 is TGTGCCAGCAAAACAGGCGTTGAAAAACTGTTTTTT.